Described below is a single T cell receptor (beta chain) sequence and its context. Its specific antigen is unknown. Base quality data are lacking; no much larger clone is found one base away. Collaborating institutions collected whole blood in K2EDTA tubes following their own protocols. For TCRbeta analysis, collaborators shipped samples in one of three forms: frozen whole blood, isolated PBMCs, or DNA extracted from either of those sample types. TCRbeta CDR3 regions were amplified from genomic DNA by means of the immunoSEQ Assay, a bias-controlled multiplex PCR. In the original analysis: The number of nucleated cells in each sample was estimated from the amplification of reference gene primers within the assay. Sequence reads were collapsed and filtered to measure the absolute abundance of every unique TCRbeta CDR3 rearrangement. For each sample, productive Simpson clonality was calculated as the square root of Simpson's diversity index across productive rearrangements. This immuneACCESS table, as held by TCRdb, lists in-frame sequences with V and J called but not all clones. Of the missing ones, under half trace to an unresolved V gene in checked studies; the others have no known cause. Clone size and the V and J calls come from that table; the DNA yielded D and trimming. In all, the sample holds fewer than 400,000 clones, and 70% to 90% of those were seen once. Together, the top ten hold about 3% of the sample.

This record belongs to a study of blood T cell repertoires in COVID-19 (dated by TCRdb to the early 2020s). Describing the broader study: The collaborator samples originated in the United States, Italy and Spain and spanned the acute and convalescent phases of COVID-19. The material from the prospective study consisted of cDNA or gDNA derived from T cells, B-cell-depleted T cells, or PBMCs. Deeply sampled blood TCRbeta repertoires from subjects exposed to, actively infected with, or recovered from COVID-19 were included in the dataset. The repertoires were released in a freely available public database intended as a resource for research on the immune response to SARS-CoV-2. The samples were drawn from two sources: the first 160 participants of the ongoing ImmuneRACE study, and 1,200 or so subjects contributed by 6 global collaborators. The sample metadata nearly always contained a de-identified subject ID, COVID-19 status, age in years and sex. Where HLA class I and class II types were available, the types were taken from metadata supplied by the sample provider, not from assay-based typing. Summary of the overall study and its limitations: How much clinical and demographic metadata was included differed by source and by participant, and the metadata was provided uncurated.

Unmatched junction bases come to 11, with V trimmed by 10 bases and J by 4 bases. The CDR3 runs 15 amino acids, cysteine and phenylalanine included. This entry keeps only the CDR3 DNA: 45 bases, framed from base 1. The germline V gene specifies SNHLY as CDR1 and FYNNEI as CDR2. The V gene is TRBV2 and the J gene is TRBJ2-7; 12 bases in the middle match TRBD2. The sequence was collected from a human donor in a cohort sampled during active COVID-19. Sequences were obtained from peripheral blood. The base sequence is TGTGCCACCAAAACCGGGACTAGCGGGTTGTACGAGCAGTACTTC. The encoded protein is CATKTGTSGLYEQYF.